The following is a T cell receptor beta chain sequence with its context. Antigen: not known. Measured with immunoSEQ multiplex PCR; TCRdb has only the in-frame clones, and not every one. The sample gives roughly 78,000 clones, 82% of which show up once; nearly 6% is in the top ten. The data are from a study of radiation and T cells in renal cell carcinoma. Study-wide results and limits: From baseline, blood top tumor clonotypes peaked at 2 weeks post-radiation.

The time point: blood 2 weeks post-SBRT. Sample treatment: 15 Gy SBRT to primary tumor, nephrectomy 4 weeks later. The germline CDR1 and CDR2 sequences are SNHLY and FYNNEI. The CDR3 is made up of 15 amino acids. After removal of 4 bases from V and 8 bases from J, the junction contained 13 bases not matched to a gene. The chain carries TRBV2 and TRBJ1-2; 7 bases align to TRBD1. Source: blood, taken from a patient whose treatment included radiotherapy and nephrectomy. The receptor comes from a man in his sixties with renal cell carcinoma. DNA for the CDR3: TGTGCCAGCAGTGTGCTCAGGGGGACTGCGGAGGGCTACACCTTC. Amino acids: CASSVLRGTAEGYTF.